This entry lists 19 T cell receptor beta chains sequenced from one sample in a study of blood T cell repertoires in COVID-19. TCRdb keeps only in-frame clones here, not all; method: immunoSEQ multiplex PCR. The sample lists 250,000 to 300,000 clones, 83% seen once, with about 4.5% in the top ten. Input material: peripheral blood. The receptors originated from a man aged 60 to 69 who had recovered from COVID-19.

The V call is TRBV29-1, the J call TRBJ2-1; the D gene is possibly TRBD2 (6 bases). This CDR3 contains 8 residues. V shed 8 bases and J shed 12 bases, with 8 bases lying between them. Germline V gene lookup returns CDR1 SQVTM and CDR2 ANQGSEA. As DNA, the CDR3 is TGCAGCCCCGGGGGGCAGTTCTTC. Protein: CSPGGQFF.

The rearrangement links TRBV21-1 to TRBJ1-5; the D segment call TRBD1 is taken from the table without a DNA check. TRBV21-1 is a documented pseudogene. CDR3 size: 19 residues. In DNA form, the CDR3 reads TGTGCCAGCAGCATCCGGGACAGGGGGCTATTATTTAGCAATCAGCCCCAGCATTTT. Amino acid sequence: CASSIRDRGLLFSNQPQHF.

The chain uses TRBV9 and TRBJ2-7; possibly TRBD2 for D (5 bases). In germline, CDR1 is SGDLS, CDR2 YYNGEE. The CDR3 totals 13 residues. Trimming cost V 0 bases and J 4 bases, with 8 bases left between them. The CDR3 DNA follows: TGTGCCAGCAGCGTAGCTACGGGGTACGAGCAGTACTTC. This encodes CASSVATGYEQYF.

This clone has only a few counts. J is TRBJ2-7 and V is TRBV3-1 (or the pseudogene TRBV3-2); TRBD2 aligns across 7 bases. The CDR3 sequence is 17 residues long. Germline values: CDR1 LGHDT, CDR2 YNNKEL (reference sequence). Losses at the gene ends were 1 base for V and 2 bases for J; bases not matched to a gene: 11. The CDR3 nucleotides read TGTGCCAGCAGCCAAGGGCCCATAGCGGGTGCGGCCTACGAGCAGTACTTC. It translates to CASSQGPIAGAAYEQYF.

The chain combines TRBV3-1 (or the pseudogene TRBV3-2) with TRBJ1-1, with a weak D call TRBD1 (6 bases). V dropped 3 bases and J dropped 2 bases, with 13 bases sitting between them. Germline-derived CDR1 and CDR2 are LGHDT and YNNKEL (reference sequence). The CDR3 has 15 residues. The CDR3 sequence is CASSQATGSNTEAFF. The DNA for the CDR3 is TGTGCCAGCAGCCAGGCAACAGGGTCCAACACTGAAGCTTTCTTT.

Here the CDR3 reads CASSSNPGQGGNTEAFF. CDR3 nucleotides: TGCGCCAGCAGCTCTAATCCCGGACAGGGAGGGAACACTGAAGCTTTCTTT. V and J are TRBV5-1 and TRBJ1-1; 8 positions match TRBD1. The CDR3 length is 17 residues. The junction had 11 bases not matched to a gene; V was cut back by 3 bases and J by 1 base. Germline CDR1 is SGHRS and CDR2 is YFSETQ.

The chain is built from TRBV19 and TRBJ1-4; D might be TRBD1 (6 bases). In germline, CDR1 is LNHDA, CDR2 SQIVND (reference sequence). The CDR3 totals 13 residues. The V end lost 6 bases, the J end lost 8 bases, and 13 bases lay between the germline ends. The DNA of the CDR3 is TGTGCCAGTAGCAGACAGGTTGGAGAAAAACTGTTTTTT. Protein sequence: CASSRQVGEKLFF.

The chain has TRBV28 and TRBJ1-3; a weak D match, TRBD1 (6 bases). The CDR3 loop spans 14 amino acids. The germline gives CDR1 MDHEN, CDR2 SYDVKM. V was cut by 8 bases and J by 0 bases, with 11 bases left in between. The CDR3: CASRGQLSGNTIYF. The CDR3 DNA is TGTGCCAGCCGGGGACAACTCTCTGGAAACACCATATATTTT.

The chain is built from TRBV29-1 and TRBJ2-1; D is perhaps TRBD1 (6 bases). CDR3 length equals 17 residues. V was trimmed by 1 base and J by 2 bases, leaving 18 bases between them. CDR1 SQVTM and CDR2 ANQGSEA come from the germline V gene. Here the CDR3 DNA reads TGCAGCGTTGAAGGACACAGGGCGGCAGGCACCTACAATGAGCAGTTCTTC. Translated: CSVEGHRAAGTYNEQFF.

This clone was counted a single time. The DNA for the CDR3 is TGTGCCAGTAGTAGTCAGGGGGGCAACACTGAAGCTTTCTTT. Protein: CASSSQGGNTEAFF. The chain links TRBV19 to TRBJ1-1, with 7 bases that match TRBD1. Trimming cost V 4 bases and J 2 bases; bases outside gene matches: 4. The CDR3 consists of 14 residues. Germline V gives CDR1 LNHDA, CDR2 SQIVND (reference sequence).

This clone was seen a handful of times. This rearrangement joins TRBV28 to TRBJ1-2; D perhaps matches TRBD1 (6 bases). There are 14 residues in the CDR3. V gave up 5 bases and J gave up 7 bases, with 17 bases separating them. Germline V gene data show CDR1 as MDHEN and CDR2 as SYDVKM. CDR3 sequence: CASSIPTGISGYTF. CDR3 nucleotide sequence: TGTGCCAGCAGTATCCCTACAGGGATTTCTGGCTACACCTTC.

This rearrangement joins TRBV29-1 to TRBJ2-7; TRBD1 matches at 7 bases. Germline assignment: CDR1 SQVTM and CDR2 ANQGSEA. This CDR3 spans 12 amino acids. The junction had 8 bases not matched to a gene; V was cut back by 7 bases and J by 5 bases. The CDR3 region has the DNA TGCAGCGCTAAAGGGACAGCCAACGAGCAGTACTTC. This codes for CSAKGTANEQYF.

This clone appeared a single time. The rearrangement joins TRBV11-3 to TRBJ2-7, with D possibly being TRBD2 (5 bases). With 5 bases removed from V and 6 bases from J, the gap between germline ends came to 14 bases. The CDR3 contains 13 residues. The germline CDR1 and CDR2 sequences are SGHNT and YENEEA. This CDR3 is CASSTYGDSEQYF. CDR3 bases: TGTGCCAGCAGCACCTACGGGGATTCCGAGCAGTACTTC.

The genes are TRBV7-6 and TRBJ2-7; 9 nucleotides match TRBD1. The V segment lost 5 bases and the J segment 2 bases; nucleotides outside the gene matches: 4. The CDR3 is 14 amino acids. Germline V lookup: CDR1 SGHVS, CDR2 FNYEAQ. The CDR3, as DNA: TGTGCCAGCAGCCTAGGACAGGGGACCTACGAGCAGTACTTC. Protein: CASSLGQGTYEQYF.

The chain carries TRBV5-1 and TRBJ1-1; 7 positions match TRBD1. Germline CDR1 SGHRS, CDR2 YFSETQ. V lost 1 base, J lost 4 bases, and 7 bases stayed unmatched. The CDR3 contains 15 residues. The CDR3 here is CASSLQGVRGTEAFF. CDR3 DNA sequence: TGCGCCAGCAGCTTGCAGGGGGTAAGGGGCACTGAAGCTTTCTTT.

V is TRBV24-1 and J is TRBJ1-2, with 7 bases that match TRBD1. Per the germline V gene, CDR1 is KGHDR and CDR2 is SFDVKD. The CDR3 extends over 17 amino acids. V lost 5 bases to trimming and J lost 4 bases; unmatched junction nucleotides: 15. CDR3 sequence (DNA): TGTGCCACCAGTGTTGGGACAGAAGCCCAGTCCCCCTATGGCTACACCTTC. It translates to CATSVGTEAQSPYGYTF.

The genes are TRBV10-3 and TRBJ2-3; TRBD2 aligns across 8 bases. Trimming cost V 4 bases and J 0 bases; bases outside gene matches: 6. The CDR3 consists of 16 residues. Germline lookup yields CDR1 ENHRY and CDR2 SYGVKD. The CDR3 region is CAISVTSGGSTDTQYF. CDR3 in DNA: TGTGCCATCAGTGTAACTAGCGGAGGAAGCACAGATACGCAGTATTTT.

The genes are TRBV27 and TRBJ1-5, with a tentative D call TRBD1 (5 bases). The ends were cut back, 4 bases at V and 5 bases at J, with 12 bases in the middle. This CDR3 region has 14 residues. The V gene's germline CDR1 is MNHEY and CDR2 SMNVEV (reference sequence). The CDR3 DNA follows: TGTGCCAGCAGTTCCGACCCCAGGGATCAGCCCCAGCATTTT. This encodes CASSSDPRDQPQHF.

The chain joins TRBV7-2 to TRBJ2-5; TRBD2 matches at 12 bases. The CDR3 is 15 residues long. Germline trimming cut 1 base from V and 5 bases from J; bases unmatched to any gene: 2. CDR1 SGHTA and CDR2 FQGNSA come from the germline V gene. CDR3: CASSLVTSGGETQYF. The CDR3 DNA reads TGTGCCAGCAGCTTAGTGACTAGCGGGGGTGAGACCCAGTACTTC.